This TCR beta chain emerged from a study of tumor and adjacent non-tumor tissue in lung cancer. Overall study context: Stage I to III disease affected about ten men and a handful of women aged about 31 to 76. Findings and limits, study-wide: Top 100 clones took a larger repertoire share in normal lung.

A modified ARM-PCR protocol with three rounds of nested PCR amplified TCRbeta. TCRdb used MiXCR to reprocess the multiplex PCR reads, holding one entry per CDR3 protein. The table lists more than 85,000 distinct CDR3 sequences, 62% of them singletons, with 15% to 20% in the top ten. A remark on this clonotype: Its antigen remains unknown.

Germline CDR1 and CDR2: MGHRA and YSYEKL. V was shortened by 6 bases and J by 6 bases, with 11 bases between the two germline ends. The CDR3 runs to 12 residues. No cell sorting was done before RNA was extracted from the tissue. More than 3 cm separated this lung sample from the edge of the tumor. Sequencing used distant non-tumor lung tissue. The rearrangement links TRBV4-1 to TRBJ1-2; D not resolved. The source of this sequence is a man in his 60s with non-small cell lung cancer. DNA of the CDR3: TGCGCCAGCAGTCTCTCCGGGAATGGCTACACCTTC. Protein product: CASSLSGNGYTF.